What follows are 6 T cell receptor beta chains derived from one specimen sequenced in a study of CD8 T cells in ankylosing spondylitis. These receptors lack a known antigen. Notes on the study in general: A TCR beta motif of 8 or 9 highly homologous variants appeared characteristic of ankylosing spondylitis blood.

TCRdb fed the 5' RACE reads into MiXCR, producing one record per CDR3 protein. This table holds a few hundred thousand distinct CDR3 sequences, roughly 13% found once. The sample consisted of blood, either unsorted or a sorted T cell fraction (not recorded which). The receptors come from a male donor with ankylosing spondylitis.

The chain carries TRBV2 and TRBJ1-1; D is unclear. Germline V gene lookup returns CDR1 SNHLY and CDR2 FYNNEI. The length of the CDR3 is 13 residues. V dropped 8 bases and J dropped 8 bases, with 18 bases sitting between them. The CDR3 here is CASDSGGDHEAFF. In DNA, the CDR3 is TGTGCCAGCGATTCAGGAGGCGATCACGAAGCTTTCTTT. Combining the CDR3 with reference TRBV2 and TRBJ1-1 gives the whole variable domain EPEVTQTPSHQVTQMGQEVILRCVPISNHLYFYWYRQILGQKVEFLVSFYNNEISEKSEIFDDQFSVERPDGSNFTLKIRSTKLEDSAMYFCASDSGGDHEAFFGQGTRLTVV.

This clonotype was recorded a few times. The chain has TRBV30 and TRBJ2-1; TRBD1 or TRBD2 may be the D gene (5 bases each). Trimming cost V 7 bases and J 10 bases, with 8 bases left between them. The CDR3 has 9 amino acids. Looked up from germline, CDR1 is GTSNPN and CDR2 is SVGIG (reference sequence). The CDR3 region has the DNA TGTGCCTCGGGGCGCGAGCAGTTCTTC. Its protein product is CASGREQFF.

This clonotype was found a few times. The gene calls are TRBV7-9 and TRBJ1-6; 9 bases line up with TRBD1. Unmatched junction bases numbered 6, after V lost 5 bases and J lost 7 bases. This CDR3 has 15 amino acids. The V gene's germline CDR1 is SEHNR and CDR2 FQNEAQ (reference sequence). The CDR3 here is CASSPGDRENSPLHF. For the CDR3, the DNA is TGTGCCAGCAGCCCAGGGGACAGGGAAAATTCACCCCTCCACTTT. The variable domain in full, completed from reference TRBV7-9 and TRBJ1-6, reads DTGVSQNPRHKITKRGQNVTFRCDPISEHNRLYWYRQTLGQGPEFLTYFQNEAQLEKSRLLSDRFSAERPKGSFSTLEIQRTEQGDSAMYLCASSPGDRENSPLHFGNGTRLTVT.

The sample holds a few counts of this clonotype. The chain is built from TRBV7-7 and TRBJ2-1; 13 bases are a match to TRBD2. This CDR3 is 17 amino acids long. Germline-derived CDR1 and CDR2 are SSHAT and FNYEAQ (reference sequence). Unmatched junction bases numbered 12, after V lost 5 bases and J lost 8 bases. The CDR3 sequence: CASSPSRTSGSLDEQFF. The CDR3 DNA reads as TGTGCCAGCAGCCCATCCAGGACTAGCGGGAGTTTGGATGAGCAGTTCTTC. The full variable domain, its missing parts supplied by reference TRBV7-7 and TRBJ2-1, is GAGVSQSPRYKVTKRGQDVTLRCDPISSHATLYWYQQALGQGPEFLTYFNYEAQPDKSGLPSDRFSAERPEGSISTLTIQRTEQRDSAMYRCASSPSRTSGSLDEQFFGPGTRLTVL.

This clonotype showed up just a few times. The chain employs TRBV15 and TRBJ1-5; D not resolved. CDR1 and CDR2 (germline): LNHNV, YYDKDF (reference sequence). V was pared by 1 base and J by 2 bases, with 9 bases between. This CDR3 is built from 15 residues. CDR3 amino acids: CATSRGLPGNQPQHF. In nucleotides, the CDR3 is TGTGCCACCAGCAGAGGCTTGCCTGGCAATCAGCCCCAGCATTTT.

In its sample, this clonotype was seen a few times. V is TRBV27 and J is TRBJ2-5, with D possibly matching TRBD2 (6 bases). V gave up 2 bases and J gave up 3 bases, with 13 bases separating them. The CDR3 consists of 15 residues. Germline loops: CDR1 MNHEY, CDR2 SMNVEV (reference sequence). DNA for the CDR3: TGTGCCAGCAGTTTAAGCCTAGCGTTGAAAGAGACCCAGTACTTC. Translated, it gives CASSLSLALKETQYF.